Shown below are 25 T cell receptor beta chains from a single sample sequenced in a study of OX40 agonist ivuxolimab in advanced cancers. Using immunoSEQ multiplex PCR, the repertoire was profiled, and TCRdb retains in-frame clones only, with some absent. The repertoire has fewer than 25,000 clones, approximately 84% of them found once; the top ten carry just over 20%. Sequenced here: CD4+ or CD8+ T cells sorted from blood, sampled in a trial of the OX40 agonist ivuxolimab. The source of these receptors is an adult with an advanced solid tumor such as melanoma, head and neck, liver or kidney cancer.

The CDR3 sequence is CASRGGPMEVYEQYF. CDR3 sequence (DNA): TGTGCCAGCAGGGGAGGCCCGATGGAGGTTTACGAGCAGTACTTC. This chain links TRBV27 with TRBJ2-7, with D perhaps TRBD2 (6 bases). Between the trimmed V and J ends, which lost 6 bases and 4 bases, there was a span of 19 bases. The CDR3 is 15 residues long. From germline, CDR1 is MNHEY and CDR2 SMNVEV (reference sequence).

This clone was found once. The chain employs TRBV7-6 and TRBJ2-3, with a tentative D call TRBD2 (6 bases). Germline V lookup: CDR1 SGHVS, CDR2 FNYEAQ. The CDR3 totals 14 residues. The V end lost 0 bases, the J end lost 3 bases, and 7 bases lay between the germline ends. CDR3 sequence reads: CASSLAGGTDTQYF. DNA of the CDR3: TGTGCCAGCAGCTTAGCGGGGGGAACAGATACGCAGTATTTT.

The chain is built from TRBV7-3 and TRBJ2-6; D gene unclear. CDR1 and CDR2 (germline): SGHTA, FQGTGA. The CDR3 runs 17 residues. Trimming left V 8 bases short and J 0 bases short, with 17 bases between. CDR3 bases: TGTGCCAGCTACGGACCGACATTTACCTCTGGGGCCAACGTCCTGACTTTC. Translation gives CASYGPTFTSGANVLTF.

This chain links TRBV7-3 with TRBJ2-7; TRBD2 matches 7 bases. The CDR3 has 15 residues. With 4 bases clipped from V and 1 base from J, the junction kept 7 bases outside the gene matches. Germline V gene sequence: CDR1 SGHTA, CDR2 FQGTGA. This CDR3 is CASSSRVGGSYEQYF. The CDR3 nucleotides read TGTGCCAGCAGCTCCCGGGTGGGAGGGTCCTACGAGCAGTACTTC.

V usage is TRBV7-3 and J usage is TRBJ2-1, with 7 bases lining up with TRBD2. V lost 2 bases, J lost 8 bases, and 12 bases stayed unmatched. Germline CDR1 reads SGHTA; CDR2 reads FQGTGA. There are 16 residues in the CDR3. DNA for the CDR3: TGTGCCAGCAGCTTAGGGGGAGGGGCCGCCTGGGATGAGCAGTTCTTC. It is translated as CASSLGGGAAWDEQFF.

The V gene is TRBV2, the J gene TRBJ2-1; 7 nucleotides match TRBD1. Germline values: CDR1 SNHLY, CDR2 FYNNEI. The CDR3 consists of 14 residues. The junction had 13 bases not matched to a gene; V was cut back by 8 bases and J by 9 bases. The CDR3 DNA reads TGTGCCAGCGACAAATCGACAGGGTTCGGTGAGCAGTTCTTC. This translates into CASDKSTGFGEQFF.

The genes are TRBV9 and TRBJ2-3; 7 bases line up with TRBD2. The CDR3 consists of 13 residues. V lost 7 bases, J lost 2 bases, and 4 bases stayed unmatched. Germline V gene sequence: CDR1 SGDLS, CDR2 YYNGEE. CDR3 residues: CASRGSVTDTQYF. CDR3 coding DNA: TGTGCCAGCCGCGGGAGTGTCACAGATACGCAGTATTTT.

The V and J genes are TRBV11-3 and TRBJ2-3; D remains ambiguous. This CDR3 has 12 amino acids. Germline CDR1 reads SGHNT; CDR2 reads YENEEA. The V end was cut by 5 bases, the J end by 4 bases, with 7 bases between. In DNA form, the CDR3 reads TGTGCCAGCAGCGTCGGAGCAGATACGCAGTATTTT. Translating it yields CASSVGADTQYF.

The chain carries TRBV7-6 and TRBJ2-7; D assignment may be TRBD1 or TRBD2 (5 bases each). Germline V lookup: CDR1 SGHVS, CDR2 FNYEAQ. The CDR3 covers 15 residues. V was clipped by 5 bases and J by 5 bases, with 19 bases between them. The CDR3 nucleotides read TGTGCCAGCAGCCTGCCCCGGGACGGGGTCGACGAGCAGTACTTC. Its translation is CASSLPRDGVDEQYF. The variable domain in full, completed from reference TRBV7-6 and TRBJ2-7, reads GAGVSQSPRYKVTKRGQDVALRCDPISGHVSLYWYRQALGQGPEFLTYFNYEAQQDKSGLPNDRFSAERPEGSISTLTIQRTEQRDSAMYRCASSLPRDGVDEQYFGPGTRLTVT.

CDR3 region: CASTPGDRAYQETQYF. CDR3 nucleotide sequence: TGTGCCAGCACCCCCGGGGACAGGGCCTACCAAGAGACCCAGTACTTC. The chain has TRBV28 and TRBJ2-5; 9 bases agree with TRBD1. From germline, CDR1 is MDHEN and CDR2 SYDVKM. Losses at the gene ends were 7 bases for V and 0 bases for J; bases not matched to a gene: 9. The CDR3 has 16 residues.

This clone showed up just a few times. The CDR3 coding sequence is TGTGCCAGTGGTCTTATGGGGGCAGATACGCAGTATTTT. This sequence encodes CASGLMGADTQYF. V gene TRBV6-5 combines with J gene TRBJ2-3; TRBD1 or TRBD2 may be the D gene (5 bases each). The V end was cut by 9 bases, the J end by 4 bases, with 14 bases between. CDR1 and CDR2 (germline): MNHEY, SVGAGI. The CDR3 length is 13 residues.

The count of this clone is one. The chain employs TRBV10-2 and TRBJ2-1, with D hard to call. Germline loops: CDR1 WSHSY, CDR2 SAAADI. Trimming took off 6 bases at V and 7 bases at J, with 10 bases between the two ends. The CDR3 loop spans 12 amino acids. The DNA of the CDR3 is TGCGCCAGCAGCCACTATGAAAATGAGCAGTTCTTC. The encoded protein is CASSHYENEQFF.

The chain joins TRBV7-9 to TRBJ2-6; D remains unclear. The CDR3 runs to 15 residues. CDR1 SEHNR and CDR2 FQNEAQ come from the germline V gene (reference sequence). V was trimmed by 1 base and J by 2 bases, leaving 6 bases between them. As DNA, the CDR3 is TGTGCCAGCAGCTTAGGGAACACTGGGGCCAACGTCCTGACTTTC. Its protein product is CASSLGNTGANVLTF.

The V call is TRBV29-1, the J call TRBJ2-2; D gene uncertain. V lost 5 bases and J 1 base, leaving 8 bases between the germline ends. Germline V gene data show CDR1 as SQVTM and CDR2 as ANQGSEA. CDR3 length equals 13 residues. The DNA of the CDR3 is TGCAGCGTTTCAGGACGGAACACCGGGGAGCTGTTTTTT. It encodes CSVSGRNTGELFF.

The V call is TRBV27, the J call TRBJ2-3; tentative D call: TRBD2 (6 bases). The CDR3 loop spans 14 amino acids. V was pared by 4 bases and J by 4 bases, with 12 bases between. CDR1 and CDR2 from the germline V gene are MNHEY and SMNVEV (reference sequence). The CDR3 region is CASSSRDSPDTQYF. DNA for the CDR3: TGTGCCAGCAGTTCCCGGGACTCCCCAGATACGCAGTATTTT.

V gene TRBV9 combines with J gene TRBJ1-4, with no clear D. CDR1 SGDLS and CDR2 YYNGEE come from the germline V gene. V dropped 0 bases and J dropped 0 bases, with 9 bases sitting between them. The CDR3 is made up of 16 amino acids. The CDR3 reads CASSVGGRTTNEKLFF. The CDR3 coding sequence is TGTGCCAGCAGCGTAGGTGGACGGACAACTAATGAAAAACTGTTTTTT.

This clone was recorded once. The chain couples TRBV10-3 to TRBJ2-1; D is perhaps TRBD1 (5 bases). Looked up from germline, CDR1 is ENHRY and CDR2 is SYGVKD. This CDR3 is built from 16 residues. V was trimmed by 8 bases and J by 3 bases, leaving 20 bases between them. DNA of the CDR3: TGTGCCATCTCGGGTTTCCAGGGCGAGGTCTACAATGAGCAGTTCTTC. The encoded protein is CAISGFQGEVYNEQFF.

This sequence joins TRBV2 and TRBJ2-7, with unresolved D. The CDR3 is 13 amino acids. Deletions cut 8 bases from V and 6 bases from J, with 17 bases between. Germline-derived CDR1 and CDR2 are SNHLY and FYNNEI. The CDR3 region is CASERVVISEQYF. CDR3 nucleotides: TGTGCCAGCGAAAGGGTCGTTATTAGCGAGCAGTACTTC.

The CDR3 spells CATKTSLTDTQYF. The CDR3 DNA sequence: TGTGCCACTAAGACTAGCCTCACAGATACGCAGTATTTT. This rearrangement joins TRBV11-2 to TRBJ2-3; 7 bases are shared with TRBD2. The trim removed 10 bases at V and 2 bases at J, leaving 6 bases unmatched. Germline loops: CDR1 SGHAT, CDR2 FQNNGV. The CDR3 sequence is 13 residues long.

The V gene is TRBV7-9, the J gene TRBJ2-7; D may be TRBD1 (6 bases). The CDR3 runs 16 residues. V was cut by 0 bases and J by 4 bases, with 16 bases left in between. Germline V gene lookup returns CDR1 SEHNR and CDR2 FQNEAQ (reference sequence). CDR3 sequence: CASSLAEGTGKYEQYF. CDR3 in DNA: TGTGCCAGCAGCTTAGCAGAAGGTACAGGGAAGTACGAGCAGTACTTC.

The gene calls are TRBV7-3 and TRBJ2-1, with D tentatively TRBD1 (7 bases). Germline values: CDR1 SGHTA, CDR2 FQGTGA. CDR3 length equals 13 residues. The V end lost 5 bases, the J end lost 7 bases, and 12 bases lay between the germline ends. Here the CDR3 reads CASSGPGGNEQFF. The CDR3 DNA reads TGTGCCAGCAGCGGTCCAGGGGGGAATGAGCAGTTCTTC.

The V call is TRBV5-4, the J call TRBJ1-1; D remains ambiguous. The CDR3 totals 13 residues. Trimming left V 1 base short and J 7 bases short, with 11 bases between. The germline V gene encodes CDR1 SGHNT and CDR2 YYREEE (reference sequence). The CDR3, as DNA: TGTGCCAGCAGCTTGTTATCGGGGAGTGAAGCTTTCTTT. This translates into CASSLLSGSEAFF.

The CDR3 DNA sequence: TGTGCCAGCTCACCAGTACCAGGGTTGGACACTGAAGCTTTCTTT. Its protein is CASSPVPGLDTEAFF. The chain joins TRBV18 to TRBJ1-1; D possibly corresponds to TRBD1 (5 bases). V gave up 2 bases and J gave up 3 bases, with 13 bases separating them. The CDR3 has 15 amino acids. Germline CDR1 KGHSH, CDR2 LQKENI. Variable domain in full (rest from reference TRBV18 and TRBJ1-1): NAGVMQNPRHLVRRRGQEARLRCSPMKGHSHVYWYRQLPEEGLKFMVYLQKENIIDESGMPKERFSAEFPKEGPSILRIQQVVRGDSAAYFCASSPVPGLDTEAFFGQGTRLTVV.

In its sample, this clone was seen once. Here the CDR3 reads CASRGSGVHSEAFF. The CDR3 region has the DNA TGTGCCAGCAGAGGATCAGGGGTTCATAGTGAAGCTTTCTTT. The V and J genes are TRBV27 and TRBJ1-1; D perhaps matches TRBD1 (6 bases). This CDR3 contains 14 residues. The germline CDR1 and CDR2 sequences are MNHEY and SMNVEV (reference sequence). V lost 6 bases, J lost 7 bases, and 18 bases lay in between.

The CDR3 DNA reads as TGTGCCAGCAGCTCGACAGCACTCTCTGGAAACACCATATATTTT. It specifies CASSSTALSGNTIYF. The rearrangement uses TRBV7-3 and TRBJ1-3; D perhaps matches TRBD1 (5 bases). CDR1 is SGHTA, CDR2 FQGTGA, per germline. The CDR3 has 15 amino acids. Deletions cut 4 bases from V and 0 bases from J, with 10 bases between.